Below, 3 T cell receptor beta chains from the same sample are listed, as sequenced in a study of blood T cell repertoires in COVID-19. The method was immunoSEQ multiplex PCR; TCRdb's version includes in-frame clones alone and lacks a portion of them. The sample lists around 100,000 clones; about nine tenths were seen once. The source material was peripheral blood. These receptors were taken from a man aged 45-60 years with acute or convalescent COVID-19.

This rearrangement joins TRBV19 to TRBJ2-6; D uncertain. Trimming cost V 5 bases and J 0 bases, with 8 bases left between them. The CDR3 covers 15 residues. The germline CDR1 and CDR2 sequences are LNHDA and SQIVND (reference sequence). The CDR3 DNA sequence: TGTGCCAGTAGTTCTCGGAGCTCTGGGGCCAACGTCCTGACTTTC. Its protein is CASSSRSSGANVLTF.

This rearrangement joins TRBV12-5 to TRBJ1-1; D call uncertain. The CDR3 covers 14 residues. The V end lost 4 bases, the J end lost 0 bases, and 9 bases lay between the germline ends. Looked up from germline, CDR1 is LGHNT and CDR2 is FRNRAP. The CDR3 loop is CASGSQIMNTEAFF. Here the CDR3 DNA reads TGTGCTAGTGGTTCTCAGATCATGAACACTGAAGCTTTCTTT.

The chain recombines TRBV5-1 with TRBJ2-5; the D gene is possibly TRBD2 (6 bases). Germline values: CDR1 SGHRS, CDR2 YFSETQ. This CDR3 has 17 residues. V lost 1 base and J lost 2, with 18 bases in between. In DNA, the CDR3 is TGCGCCAGCAGCTTGAGGAGCACGGGAGCGCGGCAAGAGACCCAGTACTTC. Translated: CASSLRSTGARQETQYF.